The 24 T cell receptor beta chains reported below all come from one sample, sequenced in a study of T cell responses to AZD1222 COVID-19 vaccine. Repertoires were generated with immunoSEQ multiplex PCR, while TCRdb's copy carries only in-frame clones and drops some. The sample includes under 35,000 clones, 91% seen only once; the top ten take under 50%. The sequenced sample was peripheral blood, obtained on day 0 of AZD1222 vaccination. Source of these receptors: an adult in good health.

CDR3: CASSQDLPGGNTIYF. In nucleotides, the CDR3 is TGTGCCAGCAGCCAAGATCTTCCAGGTGGAAACACCATATATTTT. J is TRBJ1-3 and V is TRBV14, with D hard to call. CDR1 and CDR2 (germline): SGHDN, FVKESK. V lost 0 bases, J lost 3 bases, and 9 bases lay in between. This CDR3 spans 15 amino acids.

This chain uses TRBV7-9 with TRBJ1-5; the D is unclear. This CDR3 is 13 amino acids long. Germline assignment: CDR1 SEHNR and CDR2 FQNEAQ (reference sequence). With 2 bases removed from V and 2 bases from J, the gap between germline ends came to 4 bases. The CDR3: CASSLPGNQPQHF. CDR3 coding DNA: TGTGCCAGCAGCTTACCAGGCAATCAGCCCCAGCATTTT.

The chain couples TRBV6-1 to TRBJ2-3; 8 bases map to TRBD2. The CDR3 totals 13 residues. V was pared by 3 bases and J by 4 bases, with 0 bases of the junction left unmatched. Germline CDR1 MNHNS, CDR2 SASEGT. The CDR3 coding sequence is TGTGCCAGCAGTGAGCGGGGGGCAGATACGCAGTATTTT. This codes for CASSERGADTQYF.

V usage is TRBV4-3 and J usage is TRBJ1-4, with TRBD1 matching over 7 bases. The CDR3 consists of 16 residues. Germline V gene data show CDR1 as LGHNA and CDR2 as YSLEER. J lost 0 bases, V lost 3 bases, and 4 bases had no gene match. CDR3 DNA sequence: TGCGCCAGCAGCCAGACAGGGACGGCAACTAATGAAAAACTGTTTTTT. Amino acids: CASSQTGTATNEKLFF.

The V and J genes are TRBV15 and TRBJ2-1, with 8 bases lining up with TRBD1. The CDR3 extends over 14 amino acids. CDR1 and CDR2 from the germline V gene are LNHNV and YYDKDF (reference sequence). V trimming: 6 bases; J trimming: 7 bases; junction bases outside the gene matches: 8. This CDR3 is CATRAGQGLNEQFF. The CDR3 nucleotides are TGTGCCACCAGAGCCGGACAGGGTTTAAATGAGCAGTTCTTC. Using reference TRBV15 and TRBJ2-1 for the parts outside the CDR3, the full variable domain is DAMVIQNPRYQVTQFGKPVTLSCSQTLNHNVMYWYQQKSSQAPKLLFHYYDKDFNNEADTPDNFQSRRPNTSFCFLDIRSPGLGDTAMYLCATRAGQGLNEQFFGPGTRLTVL.

This chain uses TRBV4-3 with TRBJ1-2; no reliable D call. V gave up 4 bases and J gave up 0 bases, with 12 bases separating them. CDR1 is LGHNA, CDR2 YSLEER, per germline. CDR3 length equals 15 residues. In nucleotides, the CDR3 is TGCGCCAGCAGCCTTCGGACGGAGACTAACTATGGCTACACCTTC. It codes for CASSLRTETNYGYTF.

Here the CDR3 DNA reads TGTGCCATCCAACTAGGGGTAGAGCCCTACAATGAGCAGTTCTTC. Protein sequence: CAIQLGVEPYNEQFF. The gene calls are TRBV24-1 and TRBJ2-1; D possibly matches TRBD1 or TRBD2 (5 bases each). Deletions cut 11 bases from V and 2 bases from J, with 18 bases between. Germline V lookup: CDR1 KGHDR, CDR2 SFDVKD. The CDR3 runs to 15 residues.

The V call is TRBV7-2, the J call TRBJ2-3; D assignment may be TRBD1 or TRBD2 (6 bases each). Germline CDR1 is SGHTA and CDR2 is FQGNSA. The CDR3 loop spans 12 amino acids. The V gene lost 8 bases and the J gene lost 5 bases, with 11 bases spanning the gap. CDR3 coding DNA: TGTGCCAGCGCCGCGGGACAAGATACGCAGTATTTT. Encoded protein: CASAAGQDTQYF.

The chain carries TRBV3-1 (or the pseudogene TRBV3-2) and TRBJ1-3, with unresolved D. Germline V gives CDR1 LGHDT, CDR2 YNNKEL (reference sequence). The CDR3 has 17 amino acids. V was clipped by 1 base and J by 0 bases, with 13 bases between them. CDR3 region: CASSQGVPGSSGNTIYF. As DNA, the CDR3 is TGTGCCAGCAGCCAAGGGGTACCTGGAAGCTCTGGAAACACCATATATTTT.

V and J are TRBV7-2 and TRBJ2-2; D remains unclear. Between the trimmed V and J ends, which lost 5 bases and 4 bases, there was a span of 11 bases. This CDR3 has 14 amino acids. Germline CDR1 reads SGHTA; CDR2 reads FQGNSA. CDR3 loop: CASSPDPGTGELFF. The CDR3 nucleotides are TGTGCCAGCAGCCCCGACCCGGGCACCGGGGAGCTGTTTTTT. Based on the CDR3 plus reference TRBV7-2 and TRBJ2-2, the full variable domain is GAGVSQSPSNKVTEKGKDVELRCDPISGHTALYWYRQSLGQGLEFLIYFQGNSAPDKSGLPSDRFSAERTGGSVSTLTIQRTQQEDSAVYLCASSPDPGTGELFFGEGSRLTVL.

This chain uses TRBV4-1 with TRBJ1-4; perhaps TRBD1 as D (6 bases). The CDR3 consists of 14 residues. CDR1 is MGHRA and CDR2 is YSYEKL in the germline V gene. V was trimmed by 1 base and J by 11 bases, leaving 14 bases between them. The CDR3 nucleotides read TGCGCCAGCAGCCAAGTCGGCAGGGGTGGCAAACTGTTTTTT. It specifies CASSQVGRGGKLFF.

This clone was seen a single time. CDR3 region: CASSLGPGGNSPLHF. DNA of the CDR3: TGTGCCAGCAGCTTAGGCCCAGGGGGCAATTCACCCCTCCACTTT. The chain is built from TRBV7-2 and TRBJ1-6, with 8 bases matching TRBD1. Germline V gene lookup returns CDR1 SGHTA and CDR2 FQGNSA. After removal of 1 base from V and 7 bases from J, the junction contained 3 bases not matched to a gene. The CDR3 is 15 residues long.

The chain links TRBV5-6 to TRBJ1-5, with D perhaps matching TRBD1 (6 bases). CDR1 SGHDT and CDR2 YYEEEE come from the germline V gene. The CDR3 has 15 residues. Trimming stripped 4 bases from V and 2 bases from J, with 13 bases between. In nucleotides, the CDR3 is TGTGCCAGCAGCGTAAGGGGGGCCGGCAATCAGCCCCAGCATTTT. As protein: CASSVRGAGNQPQHF.

V usage is TRBV6-5 and J usage is TRBJ1-6; 7 nucleotides agree with TRBD1. Germline V CDR1 and CDR2: MNHEY, SVGAGI. The CDR3 is 13 residues long. With 10 bases clipped from V and 10 bases from J, the junction kept 10 bases outside the gene matches. The CDR3 DNA sequence: TGTGCCACCATTCAGGGGGGCGGATCACCCCTCCACTTT. Translated, it gives CATIQGGGSPLHF.

This chain links TRBV7-8 with TRBJ1-1; D remains unclear. Germline loops: CDR1 SGHVS, CDR2 FQNEAQ. V gave up 5 bases and J gave up 9 bases, with 16 bases separating them. The CDR3 is 13 residues long. Written as DNA, the CDR3 is TGTGCCAGCAGCGCCGATCTCCAGTCGCAAGCTTTCTTT. This encodes CASSADLQSQAFF. Full variable domain (missing parts from reference TRBV7-8 and TRBJ1-1): GAGVSQSPRYKVAKRGQDVALRCDPISGHVSLFWYQQALGQGPEFLTYFQNEAQLDKSGLPSDRFFAERPEGSVSTLKIQRTQQEDSAVYLCASSADLQSQAFFGQGTRLTVV.

The chain is built from TRBV7-2 and TRBJ1-3; D gene unclear. The CDR3 covers 16 residues. Between the trimmed V and J ends, which lost 1 base and 1 base, there was a span of 11 bases. Germline-derived CDR1 and CDR2 are SGHTA and FQGNSA. The chain's CDR3 is CASSLDQADSGNTIYF. As DNA, the CDR3 is TGTGCCAGCAGCTTAGACCAGGCCGATTCTGGAAACACCATATATTTT.

The chain links TRBV27 to TRBJ1-6; D is possibly TRBD1 (6 bases). CDR1 and CDR2 (germline): MNHEY, SMNVEV (reference sequence). Trimming pared 6 bases from V and 9 bases from J, leaving 15 bases between. This CDR3 region has 14 residues. The CDR3 nucleotides read TGTGCCAGCAGCCACCGAACAGGGAGTTCACCCCTCCACTTT. Residues: CASSHRTGSSPLHF.

The chain uses TRBV6-2 or TRBV6-3 and TRBJ2-6; D call uncertain. This CDR3 contains 16 residues. Germline CDR1 is MNHEY and CDR2 is SVGEGT. Trimming left V 0 bases short and J 0 bases short, with 6 bases between. CDR3 DNA: TGTGCCAGCAGTTACTCGGCGGTCTCTGGGGCCAACGTCCTGACTTTC. This translates into CASSYSAVSGANVLTF.

This chain joins TRBV3-1 (or the pseudogene TRBV3-2) and TRBJ1-1; D is unclear. There are 14 residues in the CDR3. CDR1 and CDR2 (germline): LGHDT, YNNKEL (reference sequence). V was cut by 4 bases and J by 1 base, with 10 bases left in between. This chain's CDR3 is CASSLEDENTEAFF. CDR3 nucleotides: TGTGCCAGCAGCCTAGAGGACGAGAACACTGAAGCTTTCTTT.

The V and J genes are TRBV19 and TRBJ2-5, with a tentative D call TRBD1 (6 bases). CDR1 LNHDA and CDR2 SQIVND come from the germline V gene (reference sequence). With 4 bases removed from V and 1 base from J, the gap between germline ends came to 10 bases. The CDR3 is 14 residues long. DNA of the CDR3: TGTGCCAGTAGTACCGGGACACCCCAAGAGACCCAGTACTTC. Amino acid sequence: CASSTGTPQETQYF.

The chain links TRBV10-3 to TRBJ2-1; 12 bases line up with TRBD2. V lost 8 bases and J lost 6; bases outside the gene matches: 11. The germline CDR1 and CDR2 sequences are ENHRY and SYGVKD. CDR3 length: 16 amino acids. CDR3 amino acids: CAIRGTSGRGGNEQFF. The CDR3 region has the DNA TGTGCCATCCGAGGGACTAGCGGGCGGGGTGGCAATGAGCAGTTCTTC.

The chain links TRBV19 to TRBJ2-5; 10 bases line up with TRBD1. The germline gives CDR1 LNHDA, CDR2 SQIVND (reference sequence). The CDR3 covers 14 residues. Germline trimming cut 3 bases from V and 5 bases from J; bases unmatched to any gene: 3. The CDR3 DNA follows: TGTGCCAGTAGTATCGGGGACAGGGGTGAGACCCAGTACTTC. Its protein is CASSIGDRGETQYF.

The chain uses TRBV7-2 and TRBJ1-2; 7 bases align to TRBD1. Looked up from germline, CDR1 is SGHTA and CDR2 is FQGNSA. The CDR3 sequence is 16 residues long. Unmatched junction bases numbered 10, after V lost 6 bases and J lost 0 bases. The DNA of the CDR3 is TGTGCCAGCAGTCCCGGGACAGCTTTTTCTAACTATGGCTACACCTTC. Protein: CASSPGTAFSNYGYTF.

Here the CDR3 reads CASSPRTGGVMNTEAFF. CDR3 nucleotides: TGTGCCAGTAGTCCCAGGACAGGGGGCGTCATGAACACTGAAGCTTTCTTT. The gene calls are TRBV19 and TRBJ1-1; 11 nucleotides agree with TRBD1. CDR1 LNHDA and CDR2 SQIVND come from the germline V gene (reference sequence). The CDR3 is 17 residues long. The trim removed 5 bases at V and 0 bases at J, leaving 8 bases unmatched. The variable domain in full, with the rest retrieved from reference TRBV19 and TRBJ1-1, is DGGITQSPKYLFRKEGQNVTLSCEQNLNHDAMYWYRQDPGQGLRLIYYSQIVNDFQKGDIAEGYSVSREKKESFPLTVTSAQKNPTAFYLCASSPRTGGVMNTEAFFGQGTRLTVV.